The clone carrying this T cell receptor (beta chain) was counted only a few times. Time point meaning: newly diagnosed GD, antithyroid drugs for less than 3 months. From PBMCs, RNA was extracted and then used to make the TCR library. Patients were from an endocrinology department in Xi'an, China. The record originates from a study of regulatory T cells in long-lasting Graves disease. The V end lost 3 bases, the J end lost 4 bases, and 15 bases lay between the germline ends. The length of the CDR3 is 15 residues. Germline V CDR1 and CDR2: LNHDA, SQIVND (reference sequence). Construction of the TCR beta libraries employed iRepertoire HTBI primers in conjunction with Arm-PCR of CDR3 regions. TCRdb reanalysed the multiplex PCR reads using MiXCR and keeps one entry per CDR3 protein. The sample lists 500,000 or so distinct CDR3 sequences; 15% to 20% were seen once. The sample was also linked to a second study, of T cells in Graves' hyperthyroidism and ophthalmopathy. That source reports: In the first-round RT-PCR of the TCR CDR3, the HTBI primer set was used.

This clonotype was obtained from a man aged 35 to 55 with Graves disease. Sample: peripheral blood mononuclear cells (PBMCs), taken at new diagnosis, from a patient treated with antithyroid drugs. V and J are TRBV19 and TRBJ1-1; D may be TRBD1 (5 bases). The CDR3 DNA reads as TGTGCCAGTAGTATCAAATCGGGGGTAACCACTGAAGCTTTCTTT. Protein product: CASSIKSGVTTEAFF.